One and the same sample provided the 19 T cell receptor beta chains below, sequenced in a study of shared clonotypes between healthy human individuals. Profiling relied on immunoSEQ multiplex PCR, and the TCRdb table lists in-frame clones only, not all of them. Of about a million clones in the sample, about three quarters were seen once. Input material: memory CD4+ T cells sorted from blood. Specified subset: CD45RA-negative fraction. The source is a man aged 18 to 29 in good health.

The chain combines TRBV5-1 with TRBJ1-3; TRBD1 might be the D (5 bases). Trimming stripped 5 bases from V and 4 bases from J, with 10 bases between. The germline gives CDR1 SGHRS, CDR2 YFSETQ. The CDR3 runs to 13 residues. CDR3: CASSQQEGNTIYF. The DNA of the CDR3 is TGCGCCAGCAGTCAACAGGAAGGAAACACCATATATTTT.

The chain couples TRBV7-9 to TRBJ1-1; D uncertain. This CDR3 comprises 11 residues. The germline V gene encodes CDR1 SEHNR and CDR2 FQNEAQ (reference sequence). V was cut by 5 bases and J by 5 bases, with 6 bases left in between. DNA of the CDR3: TGTGCCAGCAGCCCGGTGACTGAAGCTTTCTTT. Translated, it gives CASSPVTEAFF.

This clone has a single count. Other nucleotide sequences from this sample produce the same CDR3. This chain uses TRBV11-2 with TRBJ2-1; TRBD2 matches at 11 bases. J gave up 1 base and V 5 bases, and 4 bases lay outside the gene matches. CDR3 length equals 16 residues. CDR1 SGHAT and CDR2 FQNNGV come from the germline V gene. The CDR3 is CASSVLAGGSYNEQFF. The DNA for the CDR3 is TGTGCCAGCAGCGTTCTAGCGGGGGGATCCTACAATGAGCAGTTCTTC.

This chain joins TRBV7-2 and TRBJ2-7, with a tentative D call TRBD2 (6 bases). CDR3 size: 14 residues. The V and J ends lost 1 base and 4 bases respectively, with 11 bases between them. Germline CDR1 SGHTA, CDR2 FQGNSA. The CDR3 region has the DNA TGTGCCAGCAGCTTAGAAAGGGGAGGATACGAGCAGTACTTC. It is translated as CASSLERGGYEQYF.

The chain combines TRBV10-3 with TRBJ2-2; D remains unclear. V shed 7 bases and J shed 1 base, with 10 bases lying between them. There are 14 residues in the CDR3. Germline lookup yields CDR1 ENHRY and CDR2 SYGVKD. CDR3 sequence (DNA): TGTGCCATCATAAGGCAGATGAACACCGGGGAGCTGTTTTTT. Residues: CAIIRQMNTGELFF.

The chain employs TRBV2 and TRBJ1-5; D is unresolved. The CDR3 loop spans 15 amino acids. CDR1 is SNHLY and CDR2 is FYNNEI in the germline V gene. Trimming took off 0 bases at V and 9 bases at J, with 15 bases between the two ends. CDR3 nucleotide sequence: TGTGCCAGCAGTGAAGCGCGCAGTCATGCAGGGCCCCAGCATTTT. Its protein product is CASSEARSHAGPQHF.

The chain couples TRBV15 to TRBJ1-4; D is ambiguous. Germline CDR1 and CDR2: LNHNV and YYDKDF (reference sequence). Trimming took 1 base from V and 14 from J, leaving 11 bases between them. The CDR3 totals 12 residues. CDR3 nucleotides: TGTGCCACCAGCAGAGTCCCCGGTGAGCTGTTTTTT. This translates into CATSRVPGELFF.

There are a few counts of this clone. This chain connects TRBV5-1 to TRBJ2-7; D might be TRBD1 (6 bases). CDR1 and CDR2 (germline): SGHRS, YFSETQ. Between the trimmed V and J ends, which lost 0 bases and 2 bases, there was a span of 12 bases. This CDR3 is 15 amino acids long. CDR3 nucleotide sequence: TGCGCCAGCAGCTTGGGGCCAGGGGAACCCTACGAGCAGTACTTC. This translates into CASSLGPGEPYEQYF.

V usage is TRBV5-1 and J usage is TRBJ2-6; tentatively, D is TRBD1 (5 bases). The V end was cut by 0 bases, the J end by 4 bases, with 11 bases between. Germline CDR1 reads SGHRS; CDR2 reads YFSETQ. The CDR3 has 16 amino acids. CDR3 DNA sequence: TGCGCCAGCAGCTTGGATGGGGCGCGGGGGGCCAACGTCCTGACTTTC. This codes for CASSLDGARGANVLTF. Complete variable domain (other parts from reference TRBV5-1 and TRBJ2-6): KAGVTQTPRYLIKTRGQQVTLSCSPISGHRSVSWYQQTPGQGLQFLFEYFSETQRNKGNFPGRFSGRQFSNSRSEMNVSTLELGDSALYLCASSLDGARGANVLTFGAGSRLTVL.

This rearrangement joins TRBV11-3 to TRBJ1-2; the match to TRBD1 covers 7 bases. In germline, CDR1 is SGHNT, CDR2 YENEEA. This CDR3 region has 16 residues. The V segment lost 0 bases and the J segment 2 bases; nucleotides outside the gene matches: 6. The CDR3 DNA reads TGTGCCAGCAGCTTAGATAAGGGGACAGCCAACTATGGCTACACCTTC. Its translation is CASSLDKGTANYGYTF.

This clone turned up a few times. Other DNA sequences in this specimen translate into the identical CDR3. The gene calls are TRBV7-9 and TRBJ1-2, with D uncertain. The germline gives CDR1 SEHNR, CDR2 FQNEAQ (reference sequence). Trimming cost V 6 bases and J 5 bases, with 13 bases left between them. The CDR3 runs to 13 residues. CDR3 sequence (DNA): TGTGCCAGCAGTTCGACCGTCGGGTATGGCTACACCTTC. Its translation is CASSSTVGYGYTF.

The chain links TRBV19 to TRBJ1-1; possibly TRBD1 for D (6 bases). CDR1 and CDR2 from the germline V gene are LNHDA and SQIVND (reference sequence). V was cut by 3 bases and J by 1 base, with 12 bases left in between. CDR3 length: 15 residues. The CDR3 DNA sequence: TGTGCCAGTAGTATTCTTCAGGGGCGGAACACTGAAGCTTTCTTT. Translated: CASSILQGRNTEAFF.

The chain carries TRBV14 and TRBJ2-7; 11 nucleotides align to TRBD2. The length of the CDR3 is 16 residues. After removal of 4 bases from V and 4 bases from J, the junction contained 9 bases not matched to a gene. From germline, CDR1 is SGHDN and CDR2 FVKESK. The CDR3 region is CASSLGTSGSGYEQYF. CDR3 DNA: TGTGCCAGCAGCCTCGGGACTAGCGGAAGTGGGTACGAGCAGTACTTC.

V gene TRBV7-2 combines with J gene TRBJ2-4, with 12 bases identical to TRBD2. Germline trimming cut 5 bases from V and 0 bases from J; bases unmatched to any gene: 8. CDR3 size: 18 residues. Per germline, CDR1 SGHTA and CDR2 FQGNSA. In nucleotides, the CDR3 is TGTGCCAGCAGCCTACGACTAGCGGGGGACTTAGCCAAAAACATTCAGTACTTC. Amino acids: CASSLRLAGDLAKNIQYF. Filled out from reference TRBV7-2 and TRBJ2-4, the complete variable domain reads GAGVSQSPSNKVTEKGKDVELRCDPISGHTALYWYRQSLGQGLEFLIYFQGNSAPDKSGLPSDRFSAERTGGSVSTLTIQRTQQEDSAVYLCASSLRLAGDLAKNIQYFGAGTRLSVL.

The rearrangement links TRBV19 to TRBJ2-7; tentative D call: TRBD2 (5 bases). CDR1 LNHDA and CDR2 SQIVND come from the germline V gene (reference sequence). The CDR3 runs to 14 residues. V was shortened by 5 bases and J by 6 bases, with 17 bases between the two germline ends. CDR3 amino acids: CASSREGQGSEQYF. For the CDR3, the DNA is TGTGCCAGTAGTCGGGAAGGGCAAGGGAGCGAGCAGTACTTC.

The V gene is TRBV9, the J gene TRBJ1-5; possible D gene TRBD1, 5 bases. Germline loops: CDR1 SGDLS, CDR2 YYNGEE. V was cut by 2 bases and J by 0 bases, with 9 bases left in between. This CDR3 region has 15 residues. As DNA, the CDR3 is TGTGCCAGCAGCGTTCTGGGGCTTAGCAATCAGCCCCAGCATTTT. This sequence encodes CASSVLGLSNQPQHF.

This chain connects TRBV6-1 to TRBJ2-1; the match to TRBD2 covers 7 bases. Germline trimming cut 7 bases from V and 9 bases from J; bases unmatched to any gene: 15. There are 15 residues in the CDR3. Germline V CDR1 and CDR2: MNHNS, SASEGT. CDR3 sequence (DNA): TGTGCCAGCATCCTCGTCCGTGGGGGGGTTAGTGAGCAGTTCTTC. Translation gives CASILVRGGVSEQFF.

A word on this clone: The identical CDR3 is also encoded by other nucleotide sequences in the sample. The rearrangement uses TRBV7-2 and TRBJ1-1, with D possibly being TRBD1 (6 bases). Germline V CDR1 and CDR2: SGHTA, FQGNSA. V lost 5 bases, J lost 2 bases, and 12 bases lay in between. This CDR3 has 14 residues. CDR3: CASSPRGGNTEAFF. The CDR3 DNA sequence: TGTGCCAGCAGCCCGAGAGGGGGTAACACTGAAGCTTTCTTT.

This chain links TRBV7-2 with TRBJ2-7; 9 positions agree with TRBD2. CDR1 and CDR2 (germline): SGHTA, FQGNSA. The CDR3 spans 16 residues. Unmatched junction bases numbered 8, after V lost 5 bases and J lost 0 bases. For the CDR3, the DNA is TGTGCCAGCAGCCCTATTAGCGGGAGTAGCTCCTACGAGCAGTACTTC. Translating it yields CASSPISGSSSYEQYF.